This T cell receptor beta chain was observed in a study of T cell responses to AZD1222 COVID-19 vaccine. Profiling relied on immunoSEQ multiplex PCR, and the TCRdb table lists in-frame clones only, not all of them. The sample includes about 130,000 clones, around 90% of them seen just once. The sample in question was peripheral blood, obtained on day 0 of AZD1222 vaccination. The receptor's source is an adult in good health.

The CDR3 reads CASSNTGDYEQYF. As DNA, the CDR3 is TGTGCCAGCAGCAATACGGGGGATTACGAGCAGTACTTC. The chain joins TRBV28 to TRBJ2-7; possible D gene TRBD2, 6 bases. V lost 6 bases to trimming and J lost 4 bases, with 13 bases between them. Germline lookup yields CDR1 MDHEN and CDR2 SYDVKM. This CDR3 is built from 13 residues.